A single sample is the source of the 26 T cell receptor beta chains below, sequenced in a study of OX40 agonist ivuxolimab in advanced cancers. Repertoires were generated with immunoSEQ multiplex PCR, while TCRdb's copy carries only in-frame clones and drops some. The sample lists tens of thousands of clones; around 83% were seen once. The sample was CD4+ or CD8+ T cells sorted from blood, taken in a trial of the OX40 agonist ivuxolimab. All receptors derive from an adult with an advanced solid tumor such as melanoma, head and neck, liver or kidney cancer.

This clone was seen once. The chain uses TRBV9 and TRBJ2-5; tentatively, D is TRBD2 (5 bases). CDR1 and CDR2 from the germline V gene are SGDLS and YYNGEE. This CDR3 is 13 amino acids long. V gave up 2 bases and J gave up 5 bases, with 10 bases separating them. The chain's CDR3 is CASSVGVGETQYF. The CDR3 bases are TGTGCCAGCAGCGTGGGAGTAGGGGAGACCCAGTACTTC. The full variable domain, in which reference TRBV9 and TRBJ2-5 provide the parts outside the CDR3, is DSGVTQTPKHLITATGQRVTLRCSPRSGDLSVYWYQQSLDQGLQFLIQYYNGEERAKGNILERFSAQQFPDLHSELNLSSLELGDSALYFCASSVGVGETQYFGPGTRLLVL.

V usage is TRBV5-6 and J usage is TRBJ1-5, with 9 bases identical to TRBD1. The CDR3 contains 13 residues. V lost 2 bases to trimming and J lost 7 bases; unmatched junction nucleotides: 1. Looked up from germline, CDR1 is SGHDT and CDR2 is YYEEEE. In nucleotides, the CDR3 is TGTGCCAGCAGCTTCACAGGGGGCCAGCCCCAGCATTTT. Its protein product is CASSFTGGQPQHF.

Only a few counts were recorded for this clone. V gene TRBV6-6 combines with J gene TRBJ2-7; D unclear. The V gene lost 0 bases and the J gene lost 3 bases, with 6 bases spanning the gap. The V gene's germline CDR1 is MNHNY and CDR2 SVGAGI (reference sequence). The CDR3 runs 13 residues. CDR3 DNA: TGTGCCAGCAGTTACTCAGCGAGCTACGAGCAGTACTTC. Its translation is CASSYSASYEQYF.

The chain has TRBV5-4 and TRBJ1-1; 8 bases are a match to TRBD1. The CDR3 runs to 14 residues. The germline V gene has CDR1 SGHNT and CDR2 YYREEE (reference sequence). The ends lost 4 bases at V and 1 base at J; junction bases unmatched: 3. In DNA form, the CDR3 reads TGTGCCAGCAGCAGAGACAGGGGGAACACTGAAGCTTTCTTT. It encodes CASSRDRGNTEAFF.

This chain joins TRBV18 and TRBJ2-5; 14 bases align to TRBD2. V trimming: 3 bases; J trimming: 1 base; junction bases outside the gene matches: 7. The CDR3 is 18 amino acids. CDR1 is KGHSH and CDR2 is LQKENI in the germline V gene. The CDR3 loop reads CASSPIQTSGGAQETQYF. The CDR3, as DNA: TGTGCCAGCTCACCCATTCAGACTAGCGGGGGGGCCCAAGAGACCCAGTACTTC.

The chain employs TRBV7-9 and TRBJ1-4, with a tentative D call TRBD1 (5 bases). This CDR3 spans 14 amino acids. Per germline, CDR1 SEHNR and CDR2 FQNEAQ (reference sequence). V shed 2 bases and J shed 4 bases, with 8 bases lying between them. The CDR3 DNA follows: TGTGCCAGCAGCTTACAGGGTAGTAATGAAAAACTGTTTTTT. It specifies CASSLQGSNEKLFF.

The J gene is TRBJ1-2, the V gene TRBV4-1, with 8 bases fitting TRBD1. V was clipped by 1 base and J by 4 bases; unmatched bases: 5. The germline V gene has CDR1 MGHRA and CDR2 YSYEKL. This CDR3 spans 15 amino acids. The CDR3 bases are TGCGCCAGCAGCCAAGCTTCGGACAGGGCCTATGGCTACACCTTC. Amino acid sequence: CASSQASDRAYGYTF.

In this sample, this clone turned up many times. The V and J genes are TRBV9 and TRBJ1-5; TRBD1 matches at 9 bases. Germline-derived CDR1 and CDR2 are SGDLS and YYNGEE. J lost 0 bases, V lost 3 bases, and 10 bases had no gene match. The CDR3 runs 18 residues. The CDR3 DNA sequence: TGTGCCAGCAGCGCCCATCGGGACAGGGACTATAGCAATCAGCCCCAGCATTTT. The encoded protein is CASSAHRDRDYSNQPQHF.

The genes are TRBV5-6 and TRBJ1-5; D possibly corresponds to TRBD1 (6 bases). Trimming took 0 bases from V and 6 from J, leaving 13 bases between them. This CDR3 has 15 residues. The germline V gene encodes CDR1 SGHDT and CDR2 YYEEEE. CDR3 sequence: CASSLVGRGGQPQHF. CDR3 nucleotide sequence: TGTGCCAGCAGCTTGGTCGGAAGGGGGGGTCAGCCCCAGCATTTT.

The chain couples TRBV19 to TRBJ2-7; tentative D call: TRBD1 (6 bases). The CDR3 covers 14 residues. Germline V gene sequence: CDR1 LNHDA, CDR2 SQIVND (reference sequence). With 7 bases removed from V and 2 bases from J, the gap between germline ends came to 15 bases. This chain's CDR3 is CASIRRDTTYEQYF. The CDR3 nucleotides read TGTGCCAGTATTCGCCGGGACACTACCTACGAGCAGTACTTC.

The V and J genes are TRBV5-5 and TRBJ1-6, with TRBD1 matching 7 bases. The V segment lost 5 bases and the J segment 9 bases; nucleotides outside the gene matches: 5. This CDR3 is 13 amino acids long. CDR1 and CDR2 from the germline V gene are SGHKS and YYEKEE (reference sequence). CDR3 DNA sequence: TGTGCCAGCAGGGGAGGGGGCAGTTCACCCCTCCACTTT. Its translation: CASRGGGSSPLHF.

This sequence joins TRBV27 and TRBJ2-7; a possible D gene is TRBD1 (5 bases). Germline values: CDR1 MNHEY, CDR2 SMNVEV (reference sequence). V dropped 8 bases and J dropped 0 bases, with 20 bases sitting between them. The CDR3 has 16 amino acids. CDR3 nucleotide sequence: TGTGCCAGCTCGCCCGGACAAGGGTCATACTCCTACGAGCAGTACTTC. Protein product: CASSPGQGSYSYEQYF.

Details on this clone: At the DNA level, this CDR3 is encoded by other sequences in the same sample as well. The V gene is TRBV29-1, the J gene TRBJ1-6, with D unclear. CDR1 and CDR2 from the germline V gene are SQVTM and ANQGSEA. The CDR3 is 14 residues long. V dropped 2 bases and J dropped 6 bases, with 11 bases sitting between them. The CDR3 region has the DNA TGCAGCGTTGAATTATCGGGATCTAATTCACCCCTCCACTTT. It is translated as CSVELSGSNSPLHF.

This clone was observed a few times. CDR3 loop: CASSITPGGGLQETQYF. The CDR3 region has the DNA TGTGCCAGTAGTATTACGCCCGGGGGGGGGCTCCAAGAGACCCAGTACTTC. The chain employs TRBV19 and TRBJ2-5; TRBD2 aligns across 8 bases. Germline V gene data show CDR1 as LNHDA and CDR2 as SQIVND (reference sequence). The CDR3 is 17 residues long. V gave up 3 bases and J gave up 1 base; unmatched junction bases: 10. Full variable domain (rest looked up from reference TRBV19 and TRBJ2-5): DGGITQSPKYLFRKEGQNVTLSCEQNLNHDAMYWYRQDPGQGLRLIYYSQIVNDFQKGDIAEGYSVSREKKESFPLTVTSAQKNPTAFYLCASSITPGGGLQETQYFGPGTRLLVL.

This clone occurred a few times. The V call is TRBV7-9, the J call TRBJ1-5; TRBD1 matches 7 bases. V lost 4 bases and J lost 3; bases outside the gene matches: 6. The CDR3 has 15 residues. Germline CDR1 is SEHNR and CDR2 is FQNEAQ (reference sequence). The CDR3 nucleotides read TGTGCCAGCAGCTCACCAGGGGGTACCAATCAGCCCCAGCATTTT. It is translated as CASSSPGGTNQPQHF.

This clone came up once. The genes are TRBV14 and TRBJ2-3, with a weak D call TRBD1 (6 bases). The germline gives CDR1 SGHDN, CDR2 FVKESK. The germline V and J ends were trimmed by 5 bases and 2 bases, with 20 bases remaining between them. This CDR3 has 17 amino acids. The CDR3 here is CASSGRGKAADTDTQYF. In nucleotides, the CDR3 is TGTGCCAGCAGCGGAAGGGGGAAAGCGGCAGACACAGATACGCAGTATTTT.

The genes are TRBV5-6 and TRBJ2-7, with TRBD2 matching 9 bases. Trimming at V came to 6 bases and at J to 9 bases, leaving 7 bases not matched to a gene. The CDR3 totals 12 residues. CDR1 and CDR2 (germline): SGHDT, YYEEEE. This chain's CDR3 is CASTSGVSVQYF. CDR3 bases: TGTGCCAGCACTAGCGGGGTGAGCGTGCAGTACTTC.

This clone has a single count. The chain uses TRBV20-1 and TRBJ1-2; D remains ambiguous. The CDR3 runs 11 residues. The V and J ends lost 1 base and 8 bases respectively, with 8 bases between them. Germline V gene sequence: CDR1 DFQATT, CDR2 SNEGSKA (reference sequence). The CDR3 region has the DNA TGCAGTGCTAGAGCTCGGAGAGGCTACACCTTC. The encoded protein is CSARARRGYTF.

The chain recombines TRBV27 with TRBJ1-5; TRBD1 matches 7 bases. Losses at the gene ends were 6 bases for V and 2 bases for J; bases not matched to a gene: 22. Germline lookup yields CDR1 MNHEY and CDR2 SMNVEV (reference sequence). CDR3 length: 20 amino acids. The CDR3 DNA reads TGTGCCAGCAGATTAATTCCGGGACAGCGTCAATTTCGTGGCAATCAGCCCCAGCATTTT. This encodes CASRLIPGQRQFRGNQPQHF.

This chain links TRBV5-6 with TRBJ2-7; unclear D gene. This CDR3 spans 14 amino acids. V dropped 2 bases and J dropped 0 bases, with 9 bases sitting between them. Germline V gives CDR1 SGHDT, CDR2 YYEEEE. CDR3 coding DNA: TGTGCCAGCAGCTTTTCCCCAGACTCCTACGAGCAGTACTTC. Amino acid sequence: CASSFSPDSYEQYF.

The rearrangement uses TRBV25-1 and TRBJ1-4; D is ambiguous. This CDR3 region has 14 residues. The germline V gene encodes CDR1 MGHDK and CDR2 SYGVNS. The V end lost 1 base, the J end lost 5 bases, and 8 bases lay between the germline ends. CDR3 nucleotides: TGTGCCAGCAGTGAATTGCTTGCAAATGAAAAACTGTTTTTT. Its protein product is CASSELLANEKLFF.

The gene calls are TRBV30 and TRBJ1-2; D may be TRBD1 (6 bases). This CDR3 spans 15 amino acids. V was cut by 0 bases and J by 4 bases, with 15 bases left in between. CDR1 and CDR2 from the germline V gene are GTSNPN and SVGIG (reference sequence). The CDR3 is CAWSVQGRSLYGYTF. The CDR3 DNA follows: TGTGCCTGGAGTGTACAGGGCAGGAGTCTCTATGGCTACACCTTC. Drawing the rest from reference TRBV30 and TRBJ1-2, the complete variable domain is SQTIHQWPATLVQPVGSPLSLECTVEGTSNPNLYWYRQAAGRGLQLLFYSVGIGQISSEVPQNLSASRPQDRQFILSSKKLLLSDSGFYLCAWSVQGRSLYGYTFGSGTRLTVV.

This clone was counted only a few times. The chain couples TRBV2 to TRBJ1-1; tentative D call: TRBD1 (6 bases). This CDR3 is 13 amino acids long. The V gene's germline CDR1 is SNHLY and CDR2 FYNNEI. Trimming took 6 bases from V and 1 from J, leaving 9 bases between them. Here the CDR3 DNA reads TGTGCCAGCAGGAAGACAGGGAACACTGAAGCTTTCTTT. Translating it yields CASRKTGNTEAFF. The variable domain in full, with the rest retrieved from reference TRBV2 and TRBJ1-1, is EPEVTQTPSHQVTQMGQEVILRCVPISNHLYFYWYRQILGQKVEFLVSFYNNEISEKSEIFDDQFSVERPDGSNFTLKIRSTKLEDSAMYFCASRKTGNTEAFFGQGTRLTVV.

The chain employs TRBV28 and TRBJ1-2, with D tentatively TRBD1 (5 bases). V dropped 4 bases and J dropped 4 bases, with 19 bases sitting between them. This CDR3 comprises 16 residues. Germline V gene lookup returns CDR1 MDHEN and CDR2 SYDVKM. CDR3 DNA sequence: TGTGCCAGCAGTTCGACCGGGACTAGAAGTGGCTATGGCTACACCTTC. It specifies CASSSTGTRSGYGYTF.

The count of this clone is one. The CDR3 reads CASTIGGLNTEAFF. The CDR3 nucleotides are TGTGCCAGCACCATAGGGGGGCTGAACACTGAAGCTTTCTTT. The chain joins TRBV6-5 to TRBJ1-1, with D tentatively TRBD1 (6 bases). V lost 7 bases, J lost 0 bases, and 12 bases lay in between. There are 14 residues in the CDR3. From germline, CDR1 is MNHEY and CDR2 SVGAGI.

The chain joins TRBV5-1 to TRBJ2-7, with a possible D match to TRBD1 (6 bases). This CDR3 region has 15 residues. V shed 1 base and J shed 0 bases, with 11 bases lying between them. Germline lookup yields CDR1 SGHRS and CDR2 YFSETQ. The CDR3 spells CASSLTGKTSYEQYF. The DNA of the CDR3 is TGCGCCAGCAGCTTGACAGGGAAGACCTCCTACGAGCAGTACTTC.